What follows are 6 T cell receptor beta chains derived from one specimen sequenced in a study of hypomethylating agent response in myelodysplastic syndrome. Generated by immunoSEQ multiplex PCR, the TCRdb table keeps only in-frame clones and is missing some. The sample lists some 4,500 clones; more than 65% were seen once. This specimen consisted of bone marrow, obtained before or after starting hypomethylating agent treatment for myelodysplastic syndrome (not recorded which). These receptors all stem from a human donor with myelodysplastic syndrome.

The CDR3 nucleotides read TGTGCCAGCAGCCCCGGGACAGGGACAACCTACGAGCAGTACTTC. Amino acid sequence: CASSPGTGTTYEQYF. This chain links TRBV7-8 with TRBJ2-7; TRBD1 aligns across 9 bases. V lost 5 bases and J lost 2; bases outside the gene matches: 7. This CDR3 is built from 15 residues. CDR1 SGHVS and CDR2 FQNEAQ come from the germline V gene.

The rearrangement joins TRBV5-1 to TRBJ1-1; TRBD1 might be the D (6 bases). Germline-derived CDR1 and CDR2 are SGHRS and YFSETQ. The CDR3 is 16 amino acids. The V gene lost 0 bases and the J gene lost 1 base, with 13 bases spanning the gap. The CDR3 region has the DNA TGCGCCAGCAGCTTGGCCACGGGACATTCGAACACTGAAGCTTTCTTT. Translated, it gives CASSLATGHSNTEAFF. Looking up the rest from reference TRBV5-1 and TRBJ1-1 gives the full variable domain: KAGVTQTPRYLIKTRGQQVTLSCSPISGHRSVSWYQQTPGQGLQFLFEYFSETQRNKGNFPGRFSGRQFSNSRSEMNVSTLELGDSALYLCASSLATGHSNTEAFFGQGTRLTVV.

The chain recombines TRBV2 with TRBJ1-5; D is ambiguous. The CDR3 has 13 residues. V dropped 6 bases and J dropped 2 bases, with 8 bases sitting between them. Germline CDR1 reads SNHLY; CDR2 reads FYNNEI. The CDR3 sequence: CASSQTGNQPQHF. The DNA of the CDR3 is TGTGCCAGCAGCCAAACGGGCAATCAGCCCCAGCATTTT. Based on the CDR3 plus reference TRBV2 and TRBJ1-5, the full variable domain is EPEVTQTPSHQVTQMGQEVILRCVPISNHLYFYWYRQILGQKVEFLVSFYNNEISEKSEIFDDQFSVERPDGSNFTLKIRSTKLEDSAMYFCASSQTGNQPQHFGDGTRLSIL.

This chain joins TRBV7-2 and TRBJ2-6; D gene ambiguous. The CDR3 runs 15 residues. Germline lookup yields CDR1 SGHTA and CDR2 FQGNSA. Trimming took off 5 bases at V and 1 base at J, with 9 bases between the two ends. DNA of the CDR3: TGTGCCAGCAGCCCCAACCCTTCTGGGGCCAACGTCCTGACTTTC. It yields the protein CASSPNPSGANVLTF.

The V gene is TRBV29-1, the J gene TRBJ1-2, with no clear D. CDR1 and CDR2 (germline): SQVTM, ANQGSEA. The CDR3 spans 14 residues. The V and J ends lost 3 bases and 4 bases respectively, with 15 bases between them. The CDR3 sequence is CSVDKSARTYGYTF. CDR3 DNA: TGCAGCGTTGATAAGTCAGCCCGAACCTATGGCTACACCTTC.

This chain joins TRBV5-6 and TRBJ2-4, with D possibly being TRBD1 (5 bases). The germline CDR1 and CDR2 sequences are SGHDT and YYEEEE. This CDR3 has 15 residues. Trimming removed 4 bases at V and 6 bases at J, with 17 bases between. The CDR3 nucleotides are TGTGCCAGCAGCGGAAATGGGGCTCCCCGAAACATTCAGTACTTC. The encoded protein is CASSGNGAPRNIQYF. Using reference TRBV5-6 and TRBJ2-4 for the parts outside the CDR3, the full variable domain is DAGVTQSPTHLIKTRGQQVTLRCSPKSGHDTVSWYQQALGQGPQFIFQYYEEEERQRGNFPDRFSGHQFPNYSSELNVNALLLGDSALYLCASSGNGAPRNIQYFGAGTRLSVL.